What follows is one T cell receptor beta chain and its context. This sample is part of a study of blood T cells in healthy people across ages. Germline loops: CDR1 MDHEN, CDR2 SYDVKM. The J segment lost 4 bases and the V segment lost 7 bases, leaving 8 bases of the junction unmatched. The CDR3 is 15 residues long. The use of a sample-barcoded 5' primer and a J-beta primer mix characterized a second PCR of about 7 to 12 cycles. Each CDR3 protein is one row after TCRdb ran MiXCR on the 5' RACE reads. The table has 1.5 million to 2 million distinct CDR3 sequences, around 48% seen once. The clonotype originates from a woman between 35 and 50 years old in good health. This chain connects TRBV28 to TRBJ2-4, with 9 bases lining up with TRBD1. The sequenced material came from blood. CDR3 sequence: CASKNTGTGKNIQYF. CDR3 coding DNA: TGTGCCAGCAAAAATACCGGGACAGGGAAAAACATTCAGTACTTC.